This T cell receptor (beta chain) was recovered during a study of blood T cell repertoires in COVID-19. Study in general: Sample material is recorded as cDNA or gDNA derived from T cells, B-cell-depleted T cells, or PBMCs.

V lost 0 bases and J lost 7, with 11 bases in between. Germline V gene lookup returns CDR1 SGHRS and CDR2 YFSETQ. The CDR3 is made up of 13 amino acids. Authors' processing steps: How many nucleated cells were present was estimated from reference gene primer amplification. The table came from immunoSEQ multiplex PCR; TCRdb's copy has only in-frame clones and leaves some out. From that table come the V and J calls and clone size; the DNA was used to work out D and trimming. The sample has more than 75,000 clones; approximately 90% are singletons. This sequence joins TRBV5-1 and TRBJ2-7; maybe TRBD2 (5 bases). The sequence was collected from a young man with acute or convalescent COVID-19. The specimen sequenced was peripheral blood. The CDR3 sequence: CASSLDLRGEQYF. Written as DNA, the CDR3 is TGCGCCAGCAGCTTGGATCTTCGGGGAGAGCAGTACTTC.